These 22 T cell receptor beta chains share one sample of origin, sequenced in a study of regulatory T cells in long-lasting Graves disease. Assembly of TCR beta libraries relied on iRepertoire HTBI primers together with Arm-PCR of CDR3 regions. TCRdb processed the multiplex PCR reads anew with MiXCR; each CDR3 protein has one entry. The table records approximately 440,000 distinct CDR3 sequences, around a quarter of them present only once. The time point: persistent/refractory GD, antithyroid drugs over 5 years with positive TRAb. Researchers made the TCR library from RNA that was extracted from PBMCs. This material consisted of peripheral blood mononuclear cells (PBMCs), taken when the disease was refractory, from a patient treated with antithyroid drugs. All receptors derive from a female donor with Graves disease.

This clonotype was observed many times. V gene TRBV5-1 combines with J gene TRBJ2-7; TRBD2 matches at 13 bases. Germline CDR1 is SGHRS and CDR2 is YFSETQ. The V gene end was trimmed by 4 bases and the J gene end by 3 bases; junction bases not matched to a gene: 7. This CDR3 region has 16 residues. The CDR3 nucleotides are TGCGCCAGCAGCCATGGACTAGCGGGAGATATCTACGAGCAGTACTTC. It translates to CASSHGLAGDIYEQYF. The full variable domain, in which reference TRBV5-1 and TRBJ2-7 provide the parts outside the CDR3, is KAGVTQTPRYLIKTRGQQVTLSCSPISGHRSVSWYQQTPGQGLQFLFEYFSETQRNKGNFPGRFSGRQFSNSRSEMNVSTLELGDSALYLCASSHGLAGDIYEQYFGPGTRLTVT.

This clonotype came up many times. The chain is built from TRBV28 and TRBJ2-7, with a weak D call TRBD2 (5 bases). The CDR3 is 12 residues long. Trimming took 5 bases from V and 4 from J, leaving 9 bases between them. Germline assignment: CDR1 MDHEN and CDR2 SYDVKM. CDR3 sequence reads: CASSGSLYEQYF. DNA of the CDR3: TGTGCCAGCAGTGGGAGCCTATACGAGCAGTACTTC.

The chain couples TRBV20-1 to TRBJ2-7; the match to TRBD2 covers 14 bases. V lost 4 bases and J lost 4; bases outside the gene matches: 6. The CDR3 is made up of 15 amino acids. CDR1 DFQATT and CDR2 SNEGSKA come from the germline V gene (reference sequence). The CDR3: CSAKGTSGRGYEQYF. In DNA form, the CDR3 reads TGCAGTGCTAAGGGGACTAGCGGGAGAGGATACGAGCAGTACTTC.

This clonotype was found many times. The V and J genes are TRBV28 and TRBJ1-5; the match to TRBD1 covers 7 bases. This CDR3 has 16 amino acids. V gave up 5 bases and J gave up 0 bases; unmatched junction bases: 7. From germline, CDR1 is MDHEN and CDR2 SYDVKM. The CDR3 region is CASSPWTGSSNQPQHF. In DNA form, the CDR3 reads TGTGCCAGCAGTCCATGGACAGGATCTAGCAATCAGCCCCAGCATTTT.

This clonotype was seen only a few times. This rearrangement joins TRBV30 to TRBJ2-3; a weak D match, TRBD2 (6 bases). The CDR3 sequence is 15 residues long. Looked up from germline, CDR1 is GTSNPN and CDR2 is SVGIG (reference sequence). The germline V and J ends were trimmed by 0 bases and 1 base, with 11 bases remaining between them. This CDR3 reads CAWSVRASGTDTQYF. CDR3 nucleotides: TGTGCCTGGAGTGTACGGGCTAGCGGCACAGATACGCAGTATTTT.

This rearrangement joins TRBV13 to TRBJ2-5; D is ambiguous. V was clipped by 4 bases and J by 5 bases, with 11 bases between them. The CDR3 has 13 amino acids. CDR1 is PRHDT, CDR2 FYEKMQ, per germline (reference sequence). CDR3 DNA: TGTGCCAGCAGCTCCCCGGGTAACGAGACCCAGTACTTC. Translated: CASSSPGNETQYF.

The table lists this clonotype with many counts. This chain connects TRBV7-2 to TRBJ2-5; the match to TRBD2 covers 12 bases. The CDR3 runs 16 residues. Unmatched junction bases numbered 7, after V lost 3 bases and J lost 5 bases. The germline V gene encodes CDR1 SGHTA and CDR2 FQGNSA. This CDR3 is CASSFLAGGPGETQYF. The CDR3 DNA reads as TGTGCCAGCAGCTTCCTAGCGGGAGGGCCGGGGGAGACCCAGTACTTC.

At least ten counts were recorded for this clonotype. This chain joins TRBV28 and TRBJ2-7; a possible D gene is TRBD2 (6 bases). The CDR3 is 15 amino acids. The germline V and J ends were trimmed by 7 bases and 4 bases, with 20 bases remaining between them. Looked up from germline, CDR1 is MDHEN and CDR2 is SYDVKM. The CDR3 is CASTRTPGALYEQYF. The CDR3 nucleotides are TGTGCCAGCACTAGGACACCGGGAGCACTTTACGAGCAGTACTTC.

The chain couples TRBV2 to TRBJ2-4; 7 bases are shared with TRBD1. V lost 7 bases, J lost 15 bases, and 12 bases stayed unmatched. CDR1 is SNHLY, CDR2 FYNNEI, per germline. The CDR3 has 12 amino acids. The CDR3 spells CASTVTGDLAYF. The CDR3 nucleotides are TGTGCCAGCACCGTAACAGGGGATTTAGCGTACTTC.

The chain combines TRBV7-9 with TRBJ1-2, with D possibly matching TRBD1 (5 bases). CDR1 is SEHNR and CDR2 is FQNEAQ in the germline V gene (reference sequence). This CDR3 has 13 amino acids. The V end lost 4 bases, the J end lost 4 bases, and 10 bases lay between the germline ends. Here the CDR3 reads CASSSQGPYGYTF. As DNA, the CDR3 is TGTGCCAGCAGCTCGCAGGGACCCTATGGCTACACCTTC.

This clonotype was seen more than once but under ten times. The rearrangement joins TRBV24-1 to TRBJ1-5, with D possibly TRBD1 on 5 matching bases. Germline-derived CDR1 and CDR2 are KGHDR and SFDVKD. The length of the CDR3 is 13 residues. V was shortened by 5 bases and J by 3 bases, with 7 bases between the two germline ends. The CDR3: CATSVGDNQPQHF. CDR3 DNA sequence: TGTGCCACCAGTGTAGGGGACAATCAGCCCCAGCATTTT.

CDR3 protein: CAISESSGRGTGELFF. The CDR3 DNA reads as TGTGCCATCAGTGAGTCTAGCGGGAGAGGAACCGGGGAGCTGTTTTTT. The chain has TRBV10-3 and TRBJ2-2; TRBD2 matches 9 bases. The trim removed 0 bases at V and 5 bases at J, leaving 4 bases unmatched. Germline V CDR1 and CDR2: ENHRY, SYGVKD. The CDR3 spans 16 residues.

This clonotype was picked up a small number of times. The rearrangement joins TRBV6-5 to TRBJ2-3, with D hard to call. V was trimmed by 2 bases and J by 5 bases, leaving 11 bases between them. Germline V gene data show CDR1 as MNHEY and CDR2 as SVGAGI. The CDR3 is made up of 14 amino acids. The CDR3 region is CASSYSQSRDTQYF. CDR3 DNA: TGTGCCAGCAGTTACAGTCAGTCGAGAGATACGCAGTATTTT.

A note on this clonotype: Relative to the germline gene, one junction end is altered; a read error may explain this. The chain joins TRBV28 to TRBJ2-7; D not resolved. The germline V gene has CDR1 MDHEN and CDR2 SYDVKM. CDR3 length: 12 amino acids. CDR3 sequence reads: CTSSWTVYEQYF. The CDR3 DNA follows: TGTACCAGCAGTTGGACCGTATACGAGCAGTACTTC.

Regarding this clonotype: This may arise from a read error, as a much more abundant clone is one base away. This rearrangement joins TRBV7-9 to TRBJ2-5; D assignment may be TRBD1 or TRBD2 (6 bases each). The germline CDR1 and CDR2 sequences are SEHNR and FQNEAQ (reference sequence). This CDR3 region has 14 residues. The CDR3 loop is CASMTWGAREAQYF. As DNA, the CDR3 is TGTGCCAGCATGACATGGGGGGCCAGAGAGGCCCAGTACTTC.

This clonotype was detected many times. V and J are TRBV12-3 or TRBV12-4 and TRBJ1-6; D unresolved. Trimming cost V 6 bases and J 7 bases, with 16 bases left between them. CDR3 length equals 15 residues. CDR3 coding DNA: TGTGCCAGCAGCTCTAAGCCAGTCCCAAATTCACCCCTCCACTTT. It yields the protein CASSSKPVPNSPLHF.

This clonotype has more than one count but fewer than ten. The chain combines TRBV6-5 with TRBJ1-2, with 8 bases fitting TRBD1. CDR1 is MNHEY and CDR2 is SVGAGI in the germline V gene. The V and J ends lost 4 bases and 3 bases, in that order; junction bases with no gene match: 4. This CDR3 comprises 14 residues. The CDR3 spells CASSLTGVDYGYTF. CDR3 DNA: TGTGCCAGCAGTTTGACAGGGGTGGACTATGGCTACACCTTC.

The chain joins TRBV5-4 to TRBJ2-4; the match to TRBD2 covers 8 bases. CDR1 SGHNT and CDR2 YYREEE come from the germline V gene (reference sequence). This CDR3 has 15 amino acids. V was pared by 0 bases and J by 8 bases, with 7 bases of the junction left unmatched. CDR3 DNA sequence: TGTGCCAGCAGCTTGGCCGGGAGGGATGGGGACATTCAGTACTTC. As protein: CASSLAGRDGDIQYF.

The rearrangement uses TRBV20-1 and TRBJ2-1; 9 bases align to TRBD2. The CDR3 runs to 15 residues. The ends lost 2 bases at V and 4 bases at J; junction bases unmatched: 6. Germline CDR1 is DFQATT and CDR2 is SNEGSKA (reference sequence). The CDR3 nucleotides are TGCAGTGCTAGACAAGCGGGAGGAGGGTACAATGAGCAGTTCTTC. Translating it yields CSARQAGGGYNEQFF.

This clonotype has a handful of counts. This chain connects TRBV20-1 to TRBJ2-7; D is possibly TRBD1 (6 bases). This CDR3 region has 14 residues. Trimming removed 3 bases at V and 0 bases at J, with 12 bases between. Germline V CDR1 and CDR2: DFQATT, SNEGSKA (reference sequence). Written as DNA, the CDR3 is TGCAGTGCTAGTCCAGGACAGAGCTCCTACGAGCAGTACTTC. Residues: CSASPGQSSYEQYF.

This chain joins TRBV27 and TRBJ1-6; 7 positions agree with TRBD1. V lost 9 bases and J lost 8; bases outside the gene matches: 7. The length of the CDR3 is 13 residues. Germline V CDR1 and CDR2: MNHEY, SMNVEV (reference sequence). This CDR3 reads CARGTAGDSPLHF. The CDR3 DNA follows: TGTGCCAGGGGGACAGCAGGCGATTCACCCCTCCACTTT.

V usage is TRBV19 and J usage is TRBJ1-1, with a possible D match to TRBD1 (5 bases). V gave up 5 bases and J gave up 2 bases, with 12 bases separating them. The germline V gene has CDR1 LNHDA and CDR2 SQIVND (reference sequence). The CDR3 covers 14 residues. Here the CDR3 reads CASSLGTDNTEAFF. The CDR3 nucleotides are TGTGCCAGTAGTCTAGGGACCGACAACACTGAAGCTTTCTTT.